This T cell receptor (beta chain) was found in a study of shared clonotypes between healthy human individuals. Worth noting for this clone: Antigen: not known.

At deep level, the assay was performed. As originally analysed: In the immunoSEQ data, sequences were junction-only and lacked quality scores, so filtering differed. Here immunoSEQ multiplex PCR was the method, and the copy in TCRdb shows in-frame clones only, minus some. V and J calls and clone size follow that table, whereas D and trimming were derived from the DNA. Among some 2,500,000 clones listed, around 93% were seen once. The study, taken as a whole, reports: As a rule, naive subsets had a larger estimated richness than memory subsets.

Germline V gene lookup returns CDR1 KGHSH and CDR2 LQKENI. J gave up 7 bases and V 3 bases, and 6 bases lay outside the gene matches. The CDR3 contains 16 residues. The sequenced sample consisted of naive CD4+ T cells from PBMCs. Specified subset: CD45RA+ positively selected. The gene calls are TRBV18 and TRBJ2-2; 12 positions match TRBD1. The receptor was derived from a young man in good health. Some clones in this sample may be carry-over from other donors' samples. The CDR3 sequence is CASSPPGQGAVGELFF. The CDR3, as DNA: TGTGCCAGCTCACCGCCGGGACAGGGGGCGGTCGGGGAGCTGTTTTTT.